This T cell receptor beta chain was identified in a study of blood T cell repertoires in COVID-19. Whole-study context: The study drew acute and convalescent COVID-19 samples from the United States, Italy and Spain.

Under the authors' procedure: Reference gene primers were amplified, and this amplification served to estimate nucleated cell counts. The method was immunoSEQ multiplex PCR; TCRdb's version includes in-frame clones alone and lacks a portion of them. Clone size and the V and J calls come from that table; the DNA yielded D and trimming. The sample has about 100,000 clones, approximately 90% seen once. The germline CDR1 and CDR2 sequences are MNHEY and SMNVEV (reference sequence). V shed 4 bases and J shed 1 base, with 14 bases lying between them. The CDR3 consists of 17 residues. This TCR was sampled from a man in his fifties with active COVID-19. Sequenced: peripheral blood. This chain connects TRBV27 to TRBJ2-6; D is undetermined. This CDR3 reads CASSYDLPRSGANVLTF. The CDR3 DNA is TGTGCCAGCAGTTACGATCTCCCTAGGTCTGGGGCCAACGTCCTGACTTTC.